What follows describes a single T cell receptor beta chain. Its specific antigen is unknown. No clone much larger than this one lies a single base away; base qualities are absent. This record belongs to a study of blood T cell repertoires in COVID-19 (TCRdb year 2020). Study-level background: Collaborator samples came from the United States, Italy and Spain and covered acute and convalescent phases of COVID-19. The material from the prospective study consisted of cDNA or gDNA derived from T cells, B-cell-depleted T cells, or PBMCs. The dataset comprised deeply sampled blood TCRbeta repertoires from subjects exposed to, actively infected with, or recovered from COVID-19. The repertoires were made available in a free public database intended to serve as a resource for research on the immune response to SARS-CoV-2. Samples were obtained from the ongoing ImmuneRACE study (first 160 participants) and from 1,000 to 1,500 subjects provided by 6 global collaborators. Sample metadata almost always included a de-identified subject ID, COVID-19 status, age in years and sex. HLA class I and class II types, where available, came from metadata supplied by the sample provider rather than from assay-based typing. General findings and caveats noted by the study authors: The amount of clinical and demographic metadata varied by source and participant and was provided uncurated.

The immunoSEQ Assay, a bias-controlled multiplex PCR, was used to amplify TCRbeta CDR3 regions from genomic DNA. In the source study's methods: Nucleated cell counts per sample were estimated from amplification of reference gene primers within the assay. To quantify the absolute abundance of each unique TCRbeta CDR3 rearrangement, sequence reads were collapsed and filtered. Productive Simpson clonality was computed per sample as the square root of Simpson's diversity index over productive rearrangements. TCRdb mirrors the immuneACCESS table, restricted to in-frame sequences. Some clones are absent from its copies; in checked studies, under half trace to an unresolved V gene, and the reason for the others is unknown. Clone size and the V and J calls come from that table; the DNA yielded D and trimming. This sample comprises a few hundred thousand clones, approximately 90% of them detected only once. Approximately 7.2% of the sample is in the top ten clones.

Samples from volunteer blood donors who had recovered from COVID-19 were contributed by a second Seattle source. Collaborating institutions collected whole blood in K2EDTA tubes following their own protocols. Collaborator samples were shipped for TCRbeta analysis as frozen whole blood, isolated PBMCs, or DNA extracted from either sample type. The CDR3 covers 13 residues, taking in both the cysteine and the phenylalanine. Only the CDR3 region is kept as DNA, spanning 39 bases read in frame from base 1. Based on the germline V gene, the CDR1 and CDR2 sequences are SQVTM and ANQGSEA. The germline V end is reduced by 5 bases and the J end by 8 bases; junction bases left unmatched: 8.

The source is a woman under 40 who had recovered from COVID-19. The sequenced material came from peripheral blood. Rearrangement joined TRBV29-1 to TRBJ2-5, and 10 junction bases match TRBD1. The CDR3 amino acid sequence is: CSVSRDRGETQYF. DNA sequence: TGCAGCGTTAGCCGGGACAGGGGTGAAACCCAGTACTTC. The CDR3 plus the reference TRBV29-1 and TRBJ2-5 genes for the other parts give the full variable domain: SAVISQKPSRDICQRGTSLTIQCQVDSQVTMMFWYRQQPGQSLTLIATANQGSEATYESGFVIDKFPISRPNLTFSTLTVSNMSPEDSSIYLCSVSRDRGETQYFGPGTRLLVL.